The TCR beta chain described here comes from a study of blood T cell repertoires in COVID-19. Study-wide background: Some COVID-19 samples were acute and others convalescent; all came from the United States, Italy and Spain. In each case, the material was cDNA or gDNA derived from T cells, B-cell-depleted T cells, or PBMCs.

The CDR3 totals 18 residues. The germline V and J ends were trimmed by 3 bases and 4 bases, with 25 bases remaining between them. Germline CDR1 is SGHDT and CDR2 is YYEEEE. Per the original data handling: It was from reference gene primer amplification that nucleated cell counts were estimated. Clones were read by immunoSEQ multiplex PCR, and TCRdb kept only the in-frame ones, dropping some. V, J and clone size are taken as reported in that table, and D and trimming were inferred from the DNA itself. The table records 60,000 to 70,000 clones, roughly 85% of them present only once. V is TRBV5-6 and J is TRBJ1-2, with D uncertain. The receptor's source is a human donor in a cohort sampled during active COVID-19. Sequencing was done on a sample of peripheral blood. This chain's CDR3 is CASSSFSTLTPGGYGYTF. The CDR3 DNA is TGTGCCAGCAGCTCCTTCTCGACACTTACCCCAGGTGGCTATGGCTACACCTTC.